The rows below give T cell receptor beta chains drawn from one sample of a study of blood T cell repertoires in COVID-19. Produced via immunoSEQ multiplex PCR; TCRdb's table is partial and in-frame only. The sample contains some 150,000 clones, about 80% of which appear only once. What was sequenced was PBMCs or T cells enriched from blood (not recorded which). The receptors here all came from a woman between 45 and 65 years old who had recovered from COVID-19. Each CDR3 is given with its conserved first and last residue. Fields, in order: D gene, clone size, V gene, J gene, CDR3 DNA, CDR3 protein. A D gene is named only where the DNA matches it firmly. Size values are once, few and many counts, or a class for expanded clones, and some rows have none.

D: TRBD1
size: -
V: TRBV10-3
J: TRBJ1-2
DNA: TGTGCCATCAGTGCGGACAGGGGCCTCTCGGTAGGCGGCTACACCTTC
CDR3: CAISADRGLSVGGYTF

D: -
size: -
V: TRBV24-1
J: TRBJ2-1
DNA: TGTGCCACCAGCGGAGACGGTCTCAATTACAATGAGCAGTTCTTC
CDR3: CATSGDGLNYNEQFF

D: TRBD2
size: -
V: TRBV20-1
J: TRBJ2-3
DNA: TGCAGTGCTAGTCTAGCGGAAACAGATACGCAGTATTTT
CDR3: CSASLAETDTQYF

D: -
size: few
V: TRBV9
J: TRBJ1-3
DNA: TGTGCCAGCACCCGATCTGGCCTCTCTGGAAACACCATATATTTT
CDR3: CASTRSGLSGNTIYF

D: -
size: -
V: TRBV12-3/TRBV12-4
J: TRBJ1-1
DNA: TGTGCCAGCAGTTTTTTCGTGAACACTGAAGCTTTCTTT
CDR3: CASSFFVNTEAFF

D: TRBD2
size: -
V: TRBV5-6
J: TRBJ2-1
DNA: TGTGCCAGCAGCTTGGGGGTAAGCGGGACGGATGAGCAGTTCTTC
CDR3: CASSLGVSGTDEQFF

D: -
size: -
V: TRBV3-1/TRBV3-2
J: TRBJ1-5
DNA: TGTGCCAGCAGCCCTTCGGGACATAGCAATCAGCCCCAGCATTTT
CDR3: CASSPSGHSNQPQHF

D: TRBD1
size: -
V: TRBV6-1
J: TRBJ2-3
DNA: TGTGCCAGCAGTGACCCGGGACAGAGCACAGATACGCAGTATTTT
CDR3: CASSDPGQSTDTQYF

D: -
size: few
V: TRBV27
J: TRBJ2-7
DNA: TGTGCCAGCAGTCCCCGCGGCAAGAGCCTCGAGCAGTACTTC
CDR3: CASSPRGKSLEQYF

D: TRBD1
size: -
V: TRBV2
J: TRBJ2-3
DNA: TGTGCCAGCAGTGAAAGAGGGGGCGAGACAGATACGCAGTATTTT
CDR3: CASSERGGETDTQYF

D: -
size: -
V: TRBV7-9
J: TRBJ1-4
DNA: TGTGCCAGCAGCGACTCTAATGAAAAACTGTTTTTT
CDR3: CASSDSNEKLFF

D: -
size: few
V: TRBV28
J: TRBJ2-7
DNA: TGTGCCAGCAGTTTCTCCAGTCCCTACGAGCAGTACTTC
CDR3: CASSFSSPYEQYF

D: -
size: -
V: TRBV13
J: TRBJ1-1
DNA: TGTGCCAGCAGCCCCCTCCTAAGGGCACAGGCCCCGAGGACTGAAGCTTTCTTT
CDR3: CASSPLLRAQAPRTEAFF

D: -
size: few
V: TRBV11-2
J: TRBJ2-7
DNA: TGTGCCAGCAGCCCCCCCACAGGACGAACCCGGGAGCAGTACTTC
CDR3: CASSPPTGRTREQYF

D: -
size: -
V: TRBV28
J: TRBJ1-2
DNA: TGTGCCAGCGGCGGGGGGGTGAACTATGGCTACACCTTC
CDR3: CASGGGVNYGYTF

D: -
size: -
V: TRBV11-2
J: TRBJ2-7
DNA: TGTGCCAGCAGCTTCTCGGACGGGACCTACGAGCAGTACTTC
CDR3: CASSFSDGTYEQYF

D: TRBD2
size: -
V: TRBV2
J: TRBJ2-7
DNA: TGTGCCAGCAGTGGTAGCGGGGGACAATACGAGCAGTACTTC
CDR3: CASSGSGGQYEQYF

D: -
size: -
V: TRBV7-3
J: TRBJ2-3
DNA: TGTGCCAGCAGCTTAACGGGACTGGGCAGGGCCACAGATACGCAGTATTTT
CDR3: CASSLTGLGRATDTQYF

D: TRBD1
size: few
V: TRBV4-1
J: TRBJ1-4
DNA: TGCGCCAGCAGCCAACCGGACAGGACTAATGAAAAACTGTTTTTT
CDR3: CASSQPDRTNEKLFF

D: -
size: -
V: TRBV5-1
J: TRBJ2-7
DNA: TGCGCCAGCAGCCCTTTGGACAGTCTACTCTACGAGCAGTACTTC
CDR3: CASSPLDSLLYEQYF

D: -
size: -
V: TRBV5-6
J: TRBJ2-7
DNA: TGTGCCAGCGTCCCGATCAGGGGCGACTACGAGCAGTACTTC
CDR3: CASVPIRGDYEQYF

D: TRBD1
size: once
V: TRBV7-9
J: TRBJ1-2
DNA: TGTGCCAGCAGCCCACAGGGGAAGATGGATGGCTACACCTTC
CDR3: CASSPQGKMDGYTF

D: TRBD2
size: once
V: TRBV28
J: TRBJ2-7
DNA: TGTGCCAGCAGTTTGGCGTTGGAGCGGGAGGTCTACGAGCAGTACTTC
CDR3: CASSLALEREVYEQYF

D: TRBD1
size: -
V: TRBV12-3/TRBV12-4
J: TRBJ2-1
DNA: TGTGCCAGCAGTCAGACAGGGAATGAGCAGTTCTTC
CDR3: CASSQTGNEQFF

D: TRBD2
size: -
V: TRBV2
J: TRBJ2-1
DNA: TGTGCCAGCAGTGAGTTAGCGGGGGGGACCTACAATGAGCAGTTCTTC
CDR3: CASSELAGGTYNEQFF

D: -
size: -
V: TRBV29-1
J: TRBJ2-1
DNA: TGCAGCGCCCGGGTCCCACCGAATGAGCAGTTCTTC
CDR3: CSARVPPNEQFF

D: -
size: -
V: TRBV4-1
J: TRBJ2-3
DNA: TGCGCCAGCAGCCAACATCCGGGGCGACAGGTGACAGATACGCAGTATTTT
CDR3: CASSQHPGRQVTDTQYF

D: -
size: -
V: TRBV27
J: TRBJ1-1
DNA: TGTGCCAGCAGTTCGGGGGGGTGGAGCACTGAAGCTTTCTTT
CDR3: CASSSGGWSTEAFF

D: -
size: -
V: TRBV7-2
J: TRBJ2-2
DNA: TGTGCCAGCAGCCCCCGGTGGGGGGGCCTGGGAGGGGGGGAGCTGTTTTTT
CDR3: CASSPRWGGLGGGELFF

D: -
size: -
V: TRBV5-1
J: TRBJ2-2
DNA: TGCGCCAGCAGCCCCGCGACACTTAACACCGGGGAGCTGTTTTTT
CDR3: CASSPATLNTGELFF

D: TRBD1
size: -
V: TRBV25-1
J: TRBJ1-4
DNA: TGTGCCAGCACCGAAGGGGGCGCGGACGAAAAACTGTTTTTT
CDR3: CASTEGGADEKLFF

D: -
size: -
V: TRBV2
J: TRBJ1-5
DNA: TGTGCCAGCAGACAGCTGACGTATAGCAATCAGCCCCAGCATTTT
CDR3: CASRQLTYSNQPQHF

D: -
size: -
V: TRBV6-6
J: TRBJ1-6
DNA: TGTGCCAGCAGTTACTCGAGCGGAAAACCCCTCCACTTT
CDR3: CASSYSSGKPLHF

D: -
size: -
V: TRBV9
J: TRBJ2-2
DNA: TGTGCCAGCAGCGTATTCGGGGAAACCGGGGAGCTGTTTTTT
CDR3: CASSVFGETGELFF

D: -
size: -
V: TRBV7-9
J: TRBJ2-7
DNA: TGTGCCAGCAGCTTCTCAGGCCTCGAGCAGTACTTC
CDR3: CASSFSGLEQYF

D: -
size: -
V: TRBV28
J: TRBJ2-3
DNA: TGTGCCAGCACGGACTCCCGGGCGGTAGATACGCAGTATTTT
CDR3: CASTDSRAVDTQYF

D: TRBD1
size: -
V: TRBV5-6
J: TRBJ1-1
DNA: TGTGCCAGCACCAGGACAGGGAGCACTGAAGCTTTCTTT
CDR3: CASTRTGSTEAFF

D: -
size: -
V: TRBV10-1
J: TRBJ2-1
DNA: TGCGCCAGATTCAACAGACTAGGGTCCTACAATGAGCAGTTCTTC
CDR3: CARFNRLGSYNEQFF

D: -
size: -
V: TRBV6-5
J: TRBJ2-6
DNA: TGTGCCAGCAGGCCACCAGGTTACGGGGCCAACGTCCTGACTTTC
CDR3: CASRPPGYGANVLTF

D: -
size: -
V: TRBV6-6
J: TRBJ1-4
DNA: TGTGCCAGCAGTCCAACTATGGGAAAACTGTTTTTT
CDR3: CASSPTMGKLFF